These 8 T cell receptor beta chains were all obtained from the same sample, sequenced in a study of CD8+CD57+ T cells in acquired aplastic anemia. TCR beta VDJ and CDR3 were profiled, and genomic DNA was the template. TCRdb itself ran the reads through MiXCR, one entry per CDR3 protein. The table records 150,000 to 200,000 distinct CDR3 sequences, 55% to 70% of them present only once. The material sequenced was sorted CD4+, CD8+, or CD8+CD57+ T cells (not recorded which) from PBMCs. The source of these receptors is a human donor with severe aplastic anemia or a healthy control (not recorded which).

This clonotype has a single count. A junction end diverges from the germline sequence, so it may reflect a read error. The rearrangement joins TRBV15 to TRBJ2-7; no reliable D call. Germline V gene lookup returns CDR1 LNHNV and CDR2 YYDKDF (reference sequence). The CDR3 is 14 residues long. CDR3 in amino acids: CATSINVAAHDQYF. In DNA form, the CDR3 reads TGTGCCACCAGCATTAATGTAGCAGCCCACGATCAGTACTTC. The variable domain in full, completed from reference TRBV15 and TRBJ2-7, reads DAMVIQNPRYQVTQFGKPVTLSCSQTLNHNVMYWYQQKSSQAPKLLFHYYDKDFNNEADTPDNFQSRRPNTSFCFLDIRSPGLGDTAMYLCATSINVAAHDQYFGPGTRLTVT.

The chain recombines TRBV7-8 with TRBJ1-6; 8 bases are a match to TRBD1. Unmatched junction bases numbered 6, after V lost 5 bases and J lost 0 bases. The CDR3 spans 17 residues. Germline assignment: CDR1 SGHVS and CDR2 FQNEAQ. The DNA for the CDR3 is TGTGCCAGCAGCCCAGGGACAGGCAACTCCTATAATTCACCCCTCCACTTT. Its protein product is CASSPGTGNSYNSPLHF.

This clonotype was seen ten or more times. The rearrangement links TRBV19 to TRBJ2-7, with D unresolved. Germline CDR1 is LNHDA and CDR2 is SQIVND (reference sequence). There are 13 residues in the CDR3. V was shortened by 3 bases and J by 1 base, with 7 bases between the two germline ends. The CDR3 region has the DNA TGTGCCAGTAGTATTGGCGGATCCTACGAGCAGTACTTC. Translated: CASSIGGSYEQYF.

The rearrangement links TRBV12-3 or TRBV12-4 to TRBJ1-1; unclear D gene. V lost 6 bases and J 3 bases, leaving 11 bases between the germline ends. The CDR3 length is 13 residues. The DNA of the CDR3 is TGTGCCAGCAGCCCCGCCTCAGACACTGAAGCTTTCTTT. Translated: CASSPASDTEAFF.

The J gene is TRBJ2-3, the V gene TRBV10-3, with TRBD2 matching 7 bases. The V gene end was trimmed by 8 bases and the J gene end by 7 bases; junction bases not matched to a gene: 12. Germline loops: CDR1 ENHRY, CDR2 SYGVKD. This CDR3 contains 14 residues. DNA of the CDR3: TGTGCCATCTGGGGGGGGACTCAGACGAATACGCAGTATTTT. It encodes CAIWGGTQTNTQYF.

The V and J genes are TRBV19 and TRBJ2-7; D gene unclear. This CDR3 has 13 residues. Germline assignment: CDR1 LNHDA and CDR2 SQIVND (reference sequence). The ends were cut back, 3 bases at V and 1 base at J, with 7 bases in the middle. The CDR3 protein is CASSIRHSYEQYF. The DNA for the CDR3 is TGTGCCAGTAGTATCCGACATTCCTACGAGCAGTACTTC. The full variable domain, completed using reference TRBV19 and TRBJ2-7, is DGGITQSPKYLFRKEGQNVTLSCEQNLNHDAMYWYRQDPGQGLRLIYYSQIVNDFQKGDIAEGYSVSREKKESFPLTVTSAQKNPTAFYLCASSIRHSYEQYFGPGTRLTVT.

This clonotype was observed many times. The J gene is TRBJ1-1, the V gene TRBV19; unclear D gene. CDR1 LNHDA and CDR2 SQIVND come from the germline V gene (reference sequence). The CDR3 length is 14 residues. The V gene lost 3 bases and the J gene lost 1 base, with 9 bases spanning the gap. This CDR3 reads CASSMVHQNTEAFF. CDR3 sequence (DNA): TGTGCCAGTAGTATGGTACATCAGAACACTGAAGCTTTCTTT.

The chain links TRBV5-5 to TRBJ1-2; D is ambiguous. Germline V gene sequence: CDR1 SGHKS, CDR2 YYEKEE (reference sequence). V lost 1 base and J lost 3, with 19 bases in between. The CDR3 totals 17 residues. The CDR3 reads CASSLYFRAEIYYGYTF. The CDR3 coding sequence is TGTGCCAGCAGCTTGTACTTTCGGGCAGAGATCTACTATGGCTACACCTTC.